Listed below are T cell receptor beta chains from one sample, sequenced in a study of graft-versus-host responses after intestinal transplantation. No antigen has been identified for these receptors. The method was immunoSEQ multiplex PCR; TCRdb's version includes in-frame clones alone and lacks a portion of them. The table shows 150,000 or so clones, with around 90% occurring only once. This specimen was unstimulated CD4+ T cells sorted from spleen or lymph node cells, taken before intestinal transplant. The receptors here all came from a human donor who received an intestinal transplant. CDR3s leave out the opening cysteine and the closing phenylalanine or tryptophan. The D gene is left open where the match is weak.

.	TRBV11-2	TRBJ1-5	ASSFGERDQPQH
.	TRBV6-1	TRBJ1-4	ASSVTGTNEKLF
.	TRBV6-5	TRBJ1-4	ASSLRPATNEKLF
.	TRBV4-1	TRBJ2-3	ASSQVGTAHTDTQY
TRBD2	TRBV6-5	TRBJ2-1	ASLAGGPHNEQF
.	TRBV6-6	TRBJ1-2	ASTPGPNYGYT
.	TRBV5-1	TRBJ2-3	ASRNRDGPSTDTQY
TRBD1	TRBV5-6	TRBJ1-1	ASRFRTGVYTEAF
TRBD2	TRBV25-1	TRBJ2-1	ASSEGGRERGF
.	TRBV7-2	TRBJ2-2	ASSLMRTGELF
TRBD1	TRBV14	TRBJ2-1	ASSQVGGQGGYNEQF
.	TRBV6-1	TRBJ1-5	ASSWTGAQNQPQH
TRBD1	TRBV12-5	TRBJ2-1	ASGLRTLGSTGSEQF
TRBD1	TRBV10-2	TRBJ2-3	ASGDRGVITDTQY
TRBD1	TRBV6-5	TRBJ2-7	ATRIQGRHEQY
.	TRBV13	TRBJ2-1	ASSQNKYNEQF
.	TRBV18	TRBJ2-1	ASSPTDEQF
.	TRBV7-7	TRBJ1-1	ASSLVANTEAF
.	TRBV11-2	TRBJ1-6	ASSPVEGVGNSPLH
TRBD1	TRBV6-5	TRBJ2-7	ASSYFRGRNEQY
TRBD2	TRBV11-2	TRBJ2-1	ASSLAGTSYYNEQF
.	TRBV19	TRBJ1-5	ASSTGANQPQH
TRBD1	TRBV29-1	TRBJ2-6	SVGGRGSSGANVLT
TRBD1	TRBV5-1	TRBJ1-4	ASSKGQGNEKLF
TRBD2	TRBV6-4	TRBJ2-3	ASSDSASGRDTDTQY
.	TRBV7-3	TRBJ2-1	ASNLPRERRNEQF
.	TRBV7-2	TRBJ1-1	ASSLGQMNTEAF